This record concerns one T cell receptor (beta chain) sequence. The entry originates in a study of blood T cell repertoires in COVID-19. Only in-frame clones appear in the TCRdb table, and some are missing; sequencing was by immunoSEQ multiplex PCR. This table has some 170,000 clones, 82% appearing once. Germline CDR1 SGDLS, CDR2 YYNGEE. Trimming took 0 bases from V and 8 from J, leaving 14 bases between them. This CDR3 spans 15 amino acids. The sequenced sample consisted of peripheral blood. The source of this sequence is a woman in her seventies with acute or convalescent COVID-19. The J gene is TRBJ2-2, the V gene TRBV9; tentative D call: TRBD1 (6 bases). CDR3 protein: CASSVEWQGPGELFF. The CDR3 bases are TGTGCCAGCAGCGTAGAATGGCAGGGGCCTGGGGAGCTGTTTTTT. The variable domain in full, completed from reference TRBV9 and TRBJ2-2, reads DSGVTQTPKHLITATGQRVTLRCSPRSGDLSVYWYQQSLDQGLQFLIQYYNGEERAKGNILERFSAQQFPDLHSELNLSSLELGDSALYFCASSVEWQGPGELFFGEGSRLTVL.